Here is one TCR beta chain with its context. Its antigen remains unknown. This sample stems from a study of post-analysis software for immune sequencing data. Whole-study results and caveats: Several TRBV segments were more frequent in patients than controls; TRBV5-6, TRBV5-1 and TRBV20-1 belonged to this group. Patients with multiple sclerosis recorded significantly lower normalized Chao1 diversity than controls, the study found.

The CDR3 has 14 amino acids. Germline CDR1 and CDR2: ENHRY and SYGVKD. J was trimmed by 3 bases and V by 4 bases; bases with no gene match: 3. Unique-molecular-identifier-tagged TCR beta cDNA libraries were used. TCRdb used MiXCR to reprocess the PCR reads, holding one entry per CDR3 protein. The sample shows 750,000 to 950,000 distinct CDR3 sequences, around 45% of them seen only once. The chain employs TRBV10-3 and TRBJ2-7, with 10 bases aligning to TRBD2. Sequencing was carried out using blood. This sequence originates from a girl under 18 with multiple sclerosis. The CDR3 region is CAISAPSGSYEQYF. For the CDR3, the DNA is TGTGCCATCAGTGCTCCTAGCGGGAGCTACGAGCAGTACTTC.